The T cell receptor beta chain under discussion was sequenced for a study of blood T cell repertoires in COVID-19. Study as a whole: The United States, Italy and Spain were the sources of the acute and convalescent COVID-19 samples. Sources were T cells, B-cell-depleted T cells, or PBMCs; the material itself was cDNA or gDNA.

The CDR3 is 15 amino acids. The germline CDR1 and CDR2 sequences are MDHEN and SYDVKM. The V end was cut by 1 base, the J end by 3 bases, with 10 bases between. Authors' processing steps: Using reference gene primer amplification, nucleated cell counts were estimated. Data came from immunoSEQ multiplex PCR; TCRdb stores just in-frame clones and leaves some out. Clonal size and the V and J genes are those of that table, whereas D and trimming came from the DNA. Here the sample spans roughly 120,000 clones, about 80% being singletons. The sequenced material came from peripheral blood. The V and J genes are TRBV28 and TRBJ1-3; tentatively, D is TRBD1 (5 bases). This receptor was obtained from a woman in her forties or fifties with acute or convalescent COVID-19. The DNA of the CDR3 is TGTGCCAGCAGTTTATCCTGGGGGGATGGAAACACCATATATTTT. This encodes CASSLSWGDGNTIYF.